This TCR beta chain derives from a study of PD-1 blockade in classical Hodgkin lymphoma. The junction had 4 bases not matched to a gene; V was cut back by 4 bases and J by 4 bases. Germline loops: CDR1 SGDLS, CDR2 YYNGEE. The CDR3 runs 13 residues. General study results and limits: Whereas CD4+ TCR diversity had risen significantly by C4D1, CD8+ TCR diversity had not. Lower baseline TCR diversity marked trial partial responders and progressors. Baseline TCR diversity was reportedly lower in newly diagnosed patients than in healthy donors. It was reported as lower still in relapsed/refractory patients.

On this clone itself: Its antigen is unidentified.

The time point: cycle 4 day 1 (C4D1), after 6 weeks of nivolumab. Relapses following autologous stem cell transplantation were seen in all patients, with brentuximab vedotin exposure varying. Assay: immunoSEQ multiplex PCR; the TCRdb copy retains only in-frame clones and omits some. The table lists over 50,000 clones, around nine tenths of them singletons. This sequence was found in a human donor with classical Hodgkin lymphoma. The J gene is TRBJ1-1, the V gene TRBV9; 7 nucleotides align to TRBD1. Sequences were derived from peripheral blood mononuclear cells (PBMCs), sampled before the fourth cycle of nivolumab. CDR3 region: CASSLGGGTEAFF. The CDR3 region has the DNA TGTGCCAGCAGCCTAGGGGGCGGCACTGAAGCTTTCTTT.